These T cell receptor beta chains were read from a single sample in a study of T cell responses to AZD1222 COVID-19 vaccine. Libraries were prepared by immunoSEQ multiplex PCR; TCRdb keeps only in-frame clonotypes and omits some of them. The sample lists around 110,000 clones; 80% to 90% were seen once. Sequenced material: peripheral blood, taken on day 0 of MenACWY control vaccination. The receptors shown here come from an adult in good health. Both conserved end residues are part of each CDR3.

J: TRBJ1-1; V: TRBV6-2/TRBV6-3; CDR3: CASSYGYGGGTEAFF
J: TRBJ1-2; V: TRBV4-3; CDR3: CASSQDLGTRWNGYTF
J: TRBJ2-5; V: TRBV6-2/TRBV6-3; CDR3: CASSYVYTVEETQYF
J: TRBJ2-3; V: TRBV2; CDR3: CASTSHGGSTDTQYF
J: TRBJ1-2; V: TRBV11-2; CDR3: CASSLGRAGGYTF
J: TRBJ1-5; V: TRBV12-3/TRBV12-4; CDR3: CASSLALHQPQHF
J: TRBJ2-1; V: TRBV15; CDR3: CATSVGQGYLQFF
J: TRBJ1-1; V: TRBV9; CDR3: CASSPTGHQNTEAFF
J: TRBJ1-2; V: TRBV28; CDR3: CASSSAGASGYTF
J: TRBJ2-5; V: TRBV6-2/TRBV6-3; CDR3: CASSGNGRRGETQYF
J: TRBJ1-4; V: TRBV19; CDR3: CASAPGQGSEKLFF
J: TRBJ1-2; V: TRBV19; CDR3: CASKSDHTRVPYGYTF
J: TRBJ1-1; V: TRBV6-6; CDR3: CASRTPDRGINTEAFF
J: TRBJ2-1; V: TRBV28; CDR3: CASSSRTGGNNEQFF
J: TRBJ2-7; V: TRBV18; CDR3: CASSPREERRPYEQYF
J: TRBJ2-5; V: TRBV10-3; CDR3: CAISEFSGVGETQYF
J: TRBJ1-3; V: TRBV3-1/TRBV3-2; CDR3: CASSHPPLAGVTGNTIYF
J: TRBJ1-6; V: TRBV19; CDR3: CASALLSSYNSPLHF
J: TRBJ2-7; V: TRBV6-6; CDR3: CASSRPTRAGGFHEQYF
J: TRBJ1-3; V: TRBV28; CDR3: CASRTGWNTIYF
J: TRBJ2-1; V: TRBV4-2; CDR3: CASSNPGNNEQFF
J: TRBJ2-3; V: TRBV11-2; CDR3: CASSPTSGVYTDTQYF
J: TRBJ1-1; V: TRBV7-2; CDR3: CASSFSRGGYTEAFF
J: TRBJ1-1; V: TRBV12-3/TRBV12-4; CDR3: CASSFGQGMGTFF